This TCR beta chain came from a study of T cells in Graves' hyperthyroidism and ophthalmopathy. The TCR beta CDR3 regions underwent amplification using RNA transcripts as the source. Primed by the HTBI set, a first-round RT-PCR was run on the TCR CDR3. TCRdb reprocessed the multiplex PCR reads with MiXCR, giving one entry per CDR3 protein. The data show around 600,000 distinct CDR3 sequences, with more than 13% seen just once and around 7% held by the top ten. Each ophthalmopathy patient scored at least 3 on the Clinical Activity Score and at least 4 on NOSPECS grade, with duration under 3 months. The CDR3 extends over 16 amino acids. Germline lookup yields CDR1 DFQATT and CDR2 SNEGSKA (reference sequence). Trimming removed 0 bases at V and 0 bases at J, with 13 bases between. The sample holds many counts of this clonotype.

The receptor comes from a woman aged 18-35 years with Graves' ophthalmopathy. The genes are TRBV20-1 and TRBJ2-3, with a tentative D call TRBD2 (5 bases). The source material was blood. The CDR3 nucleotides are TGCAGTGCTAGAGATAGGCTAGCCGAAAGCACAGATACGCAGTATTTT. Encoded protein: CSARDRLAESTDTQYF.